The 6 T cell receptor beta chains given below trace back to one sample, sequenced in a study of T cell responses to AZD1222 COVID-19 vaccine. The protocol was immunoSEQ multiplex PCR, while the TCRdb copy is restricted to in-frame clones and leaves out a portion. Here the sample spans approximately 180,000 clones, 85% to 90% being singletons. Sequences were derived from peripheral blood, sampled on day 0 of AZD1222 vaccination. The source is an adult in good health.

The chain links TRBV28 to TRBJ1-2, with 8 bases fitting TRBD1. Germline V lookup: CDR1 MDHEN, CDR2 SYDVKM. V dropped 4 bases and J dropped 8; count of bases not matched to a gene: 18. The length of the CDR3 is 17 residues. The CDR3 nucleotides are TGTGCCAGCAGTTCTCCAACCCCTCTCGGGACAGGAGAGGGCTACACCTTC. This sequence encodes CASSSPTPLGTGEGYTF.

The rearrangement links TRBV5-4 to TRBJ2-2, with 8 nucleotides matching TRBD2. This CDR3 has 15 residues. CDR1 and CDR2 from the germline V gene are SGHNT and YYREEE (reference sequence). The V and J ends lost 2 bases and 4 bases, in that order; junction bases with no gene match: 4. As DNA, the CDR3 is TGTGCCAGCAGCTTTAGCGGGACCCTCACCGGGGAGCTGTTTTTT. It yields the protein CASSFSGTLTGELFF.

The chain uses TRBV28 and TRBJ1-4; possibly TRBD1 for D (5 bases). Germline V CDR1 and CDR2: MDHEN, SYDVKM. Trimming removed 5 bases from V and 8 bases from J, with 15 bases in between. There are 14 residues in the CDR3. For the CDR3, the DNA is TGTGCCAGCAGTCTCGGGACCGTAGCGGAAAAACTGTTTTTT. Translated: CASSLGTVAEKLFF.

This clone was recorded a few times. The chain combines TRBV10-2 with TRBJ1-2; D is perhaps TRBD1 (6 bases). Germline V CDR1 and CDR2: WSHSY, SAAADI. Trimming removed 4 bases at V and 3 bases at J, with 18 bases between. The CDR3 has 16 amino acids. The chain's CDR3 is CASSGRGPGVDYGYTF. The CDR3 region has the DNA TGCGCCAGCAGTGGTCGGGGGCCAGGGGTGGACTATGGCTACACCTTC.

The chain uses TRBV7-8 and TRBJ2-7, with D perhaps given as TRBD1 or TRBD2 (6 bases each). The CDR3 is 13 amino acids. V was cut by 3 bases and J by 4 bases, with 10 bases left in between. Germline CDR1 SGHVS, CDR2 FQNEAQ. As DNA, the CDR3 is TGTGCCAGCAGCTTTCCGGGGGCTTACGAGCAGTACTTC. Translating gives CASSFPGAYEQYF. Together with reference TRBV7-8 and TRBJ2-7, the CDR3 gives the full variable domain: GAGVSQSPRYKVAKRGQDVALRCDPISGHVSLFWYQQALGQGPEFLTYFQNEAQLDKSGLPSDRFFAERPEGSVSTLKIQRTQQEDSAVYLCASSFPGAYEQYFGPGTRLTVT.

The chain uses TRBV30 and TRBJ1-1; 9 positions agree with TRBD1. The germline gives CDR1 GTSNPN, CDR2 SVGIG (reference sequence). The V and J ends lost 4 bases and 1 base, in that order; junction bases with no gene match: 4. The CDR3 covers 14 residues. CDR3 loop: CAWTMTGGNTEAFF. Written as DNA, the CDR3 is TGTGCCTGGACCATGACAGGGGGGAACACTGAAGCTTTCTTT.